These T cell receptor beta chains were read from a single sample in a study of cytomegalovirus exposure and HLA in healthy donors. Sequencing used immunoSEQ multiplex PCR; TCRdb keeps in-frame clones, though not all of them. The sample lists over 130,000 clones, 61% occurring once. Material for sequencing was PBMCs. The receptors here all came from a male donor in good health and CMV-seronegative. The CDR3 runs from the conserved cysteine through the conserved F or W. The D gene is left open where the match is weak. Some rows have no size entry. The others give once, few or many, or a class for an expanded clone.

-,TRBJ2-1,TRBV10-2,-,CASTRRGQGNYNEQFF,TGCGCCAGCACCCGAAGGGGCCAGGGCAACTACAATGAGCAGTTCTTC
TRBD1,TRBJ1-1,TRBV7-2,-,CASSLVYAGQKNTEAFF,TGTGCCAGCAGCTTAGTTTACGCGGGACAGAAGAACACTGAAGCTTTCTTT
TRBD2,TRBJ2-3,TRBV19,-,CASSGGTSGGSHPSTDTQYF,TGTGCCAGTAGCGGCGGGACTAGCGGGGGGTCTCACCCTAGCACAGATACGCAGTATTTT
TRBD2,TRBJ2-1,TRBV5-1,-,CASNPASGGNYNEQFF,TGCGCCAGCAACCCGGCTAGCGGGGGGAACTACAATGAGCAGTTCTTC
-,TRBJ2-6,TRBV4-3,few,CASSQANRAGANVLTF,TGCGCCAGCAGCCAAGCCAACAGGGCTGGGGCCAACGTCCTGACTTTC
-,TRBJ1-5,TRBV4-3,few,CASNTTRVSGNQPQHF,TGCGCCAGCAACACCACACGGGTAAGCGGCAATCAGCCCCAGCATTTT
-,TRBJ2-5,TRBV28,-,CASSFGQIQETQYF,TGTGCCAGCAGTTTTGGACAGATCCAGGAGACCCAGTACTTC
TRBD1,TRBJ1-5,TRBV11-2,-,CASSLGQGTDQPQHF,TGTGCCAGCAGCTTAGGACAGGGCACCGATCAGCCCCAGCATTTT
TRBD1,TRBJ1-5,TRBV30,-,CAWDQGGGNQPQHF,TGTGCCTGGGATCAGGGGGGTGGCAATCAGCCCCAGCATTTT
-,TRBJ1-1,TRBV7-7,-,CAIVLTDRRGNTEAFF,TGTGCCATCGTCCTTACTGACCGACGGGGGAACACTGAAGCTTTCTTT
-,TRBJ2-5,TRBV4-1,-,CASSQGDSGQETQYF,TGCGCCAGCAGCCAAGGGGATAGCGGACAAGAGACCCAGTACTTC
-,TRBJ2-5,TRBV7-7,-,CASSLAQKETQYF,TGTGCTAGCAGCTTAGCACAGAAAGAGACCCAGTACTTC
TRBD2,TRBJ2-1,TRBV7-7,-,CASSLVSGGVGEQLF,TGTGCTAGCAGCTTAGTTAGCGGGGGGGTTGGAGAGCAGCTCTTC
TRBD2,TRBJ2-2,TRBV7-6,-,CASSLALRAGYGELFF,TGTGCCAGCAGCTTAGCGCTTCGAGCGGGGTACGGGGAGCTGTTTTTT
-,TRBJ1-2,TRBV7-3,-,CASSLTPGGRGYTF,TGTGCCAGCAGCTTAACGCCCGGGGGGCGAGGCTACACCTTC
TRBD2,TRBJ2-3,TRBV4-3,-,CASSLGRTSAGGTDTQYF,TGCGCCAGCAGCCTGGGCCGGACTAGCGCGGGGGGCACAGATACGCAGTATTTT
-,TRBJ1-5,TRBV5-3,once,CARSSQGPKDQPQHF,TGTGCCAGAAGCTCCCAGGGTCCCAAGGATCAGCCCCAGCATTTT
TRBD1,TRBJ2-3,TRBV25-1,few,CASPPDRGTTDTQYF,TGTGCCAGCCCCCCGGACAGGGGAACGACAGATACGCAGTATTTT
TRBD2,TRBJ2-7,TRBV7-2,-,CASSVGSGGVNEQYF,TGTGCCAGCAGCGTAGGCAGCGGGGGGGTGAACGAGCAGTACTTC
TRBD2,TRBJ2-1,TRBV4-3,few,CASSRQLADSYNEQFF,TGCGCCAGCAGCCGCCAGCTAGCGGACTCCTACAATGAGCAGTTCTTC
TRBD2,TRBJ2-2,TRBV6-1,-,CASGTSGLNTGELFF,TGTGCCAGCGGGACTAGCGGACTGAACACCGGGGAGCTGTTTTTT
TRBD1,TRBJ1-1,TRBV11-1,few,CASSLQDRGHYEAFF,TGTGCCAGCAGCTTACAGGACAGGGGGCATTACGAAGCTTTCTTT
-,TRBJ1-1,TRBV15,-,CATSERTVNTEAFF,TGTGCCACCAGCGAGCGGACAGTGAACACTGAAGCTTTCTTT
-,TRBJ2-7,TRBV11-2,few,CASSLDYGQGSHEQYF,TGTGCCAGCAGCTTAGATTATGGGCAGGGGTCCCACGAGCAGTACTTC
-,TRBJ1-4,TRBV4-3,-,CASSQDLFAGANEKLFF,TGCGCCAGCAGCCAAGACCTGTTTGCAGGGGCTAATGAAAAACTGTTTTTT
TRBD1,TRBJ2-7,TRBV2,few,CASSEAYFQGALIYEQYF,TGTGCCAGCAGTGAAGCTTACTTCCAGGGGGCTTTAATATACGAGCAGTACTTC
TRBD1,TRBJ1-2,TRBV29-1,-,CSVEDRFLGQGNGGYTF,TGCAGCGTTGAAGATAGATTTTTGGGACAGGGGAATGGAGGCTACACCTTC
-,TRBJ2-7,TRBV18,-,CASSVTGDSSYEQYF,TGTGCCAGCTCAGTTACAGGCGATAGCTCCTACGAGCAGTACTTC
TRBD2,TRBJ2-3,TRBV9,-,CATSSGLAGGRTDTQYF,TGTGCCACCAGTAGCGGACTAGCGGGGGGTCGCACAGATACGCAGTATTTT
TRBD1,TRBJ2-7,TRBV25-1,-,CASSGPGQGTYEQYF,TGTGCCAGCAGTGGCCCGGGACAGGGGACCTACGAGCAGTACTTC
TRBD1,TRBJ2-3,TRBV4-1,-,CASSPLRQGAITDTQYF,TGCGCCAGCAGCCCACTGAGACAGGGGGCTATCACAGATACGCAGTATTTT
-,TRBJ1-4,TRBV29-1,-,CSVYKGANEKLFF,TGCAGCGTTTATAAGGGGGCTAATGAAAAACTGTTTTTT